These T cell receptor beta chains were read from a single sample in a study of T cells in Graves' hyperthyroidism and ophthalmopathy. MiXCR, applied by TCRdb to the multiplex PCR reads, yields one record per CDR3 protein. In the table there are some 350,000 distinct CDR3 sequences, about an eighth of which are singletons. Sequenced material: blood. The receptor source for this set is a woman aged 35 to 49 with Graves' ophthalmopathy. Both conserved end residues are part of each CDR3. The D gene is left open where the match is weak. Not all rows give a size; the values are once, few, many and, for expanded clones, a class.

j_gene: TRBJ2-1; abundance: many; d_gene: TRBD2; v_gene: TRBV20-1; CDR3nt: TGCAGTGCAACGACTAGCGGGGGGGCTTCCTACAATGAGCAGTTCTTC; CDR3aa: CSATTSGGASYNEQFF
j_gene: TRBJ1-2; abundance: .; d_gene: TRBD1; v_gene: TRBV5-1; CDR3nt: TGCGCCAGCAGCTTGGCCGGACAGGGCAGCTATGGCTACACCTTC; CDR3aa: CASSLAGQGSYGYTF
j_gene: TRBJ1-2; abundance: many; d_gene: .; v_gene: TRBV20-1; CDR3nt: TGCAGTGCTAGCCACGATTCGGGTGGCTACACCTTC; CDR3aa: CSASHDSGGYTF
j_gene: TRBJ2-3; abundance: .; d_gene: TRBD2; v_gene: TRBV20-1; CDR3nt: TGCAGTGCTAGAGATCAGGTCGGGGGGGCCGGAGATACGCAGTATTTT; CDR3aa: CSARDQVGGAGDTQYF
j_gene: TRBJ1-1; abundance: few; d_gene: TRBD1; v_gene: TRBV5-1; CDR3nt: TGCGCCAGCAGCTTGGCCCGGCTAATCGCAGGGGGAGAAGCTTTCTTT; CDR3aa: CASSLARLIAGGEAFF
j_gene: TRBJ1-1; abundance: many; d_gene: .; v_gene: TRBV29-1; CDR3nt: TGCAGCGTTGTTGGCAGGGGCTTGAACACTGAAGCTTTCTTT; CDR3aa: CSVVGRGLNTEAFF
j_gene: TRBJ1-2; abundance: few; d_gene: .; v_gene: TRBV19; CDR3nt: TGTGCCAGTAGTATTGGTCAGGCGACCTATGGCTACACCTTC; CDR3aa: CASSIGQATYGYTF
j_gene: TRBJ1-4; abundance: .; d_gene: .; v_gene: TRBV18; CDR3nt: TGTGCCAGCTCACCCAGGGGTGGGGATGAAAAACTGTTTTTT; CDR3aa: CASSPRGGDEKLFF
j_gene: TRBJ1-5; abundance: few; d_gene: TRBD1; v_gene: TRBV20-1; CDR3nt: TGCAGTGCTCATCCCACCACAGGGGGTATAGGAAATCAGCCCCAGCATTTT; CDR3aa: CSAHPTTGGIGNQPQHF
j_gene: TRBJ2-5; abundance: many; d_gene: .; v_gene: TRBV29-1; CDR3nt: TGCAGCGTTGTTGGTAGTCTGACCCAGTACTTC; CDR3aa: CSVVGSLTQYF
j_gene: TRBJ2-1; abundance: .; d_gene: TRBD2; v_gene: TRBV9; CDR3nt: TGTGCCAGCAGCGTAGGGGGGGGGGATGAGCAGTTCTTC; CDR3aa: CASSVGGGDEQFF
j_gene: TRBJ1-1; abundance: many; d_gene: .; v_gene: TRBV6-5; CDR3nt: TGTGCCAGCAGTTACTCCAGGGCGGCAGTCGAAGCTTTCTTT; CDR3aa: CASSYSRAAVEAFF
j_gene: TRBJ2-5; abundance: many; d_gene: TRBD1; v_gene: TRBV12-3/TRBV12-4; CDR3nt: TGTGCCAGCAGTTTATCAGACAGGGGGGACGCCCAGTACTTC; CDR3aa: CASSLSDRGDAQYF
j_gene: TRBJ2-1; abundance: .; d_gene: TRBD2; v_gene: TRBV4-2; CDR3nt: TGTGCCAGCAGCCAAGGGGGGGGAACGTCCTACAATGAGCAGTTCTTC; CDR3aa: CASSQGGGTSYNEQFF
j_gene: TRBJ2-1; abundance: once; d_gene: TRBD2; v_gene: TRBV27; CDR3nt: TGTGCCAGCAGTCAGGGGACTAGCGGGAGGAAGAATGAGCAGTTCTTC; CDR3aa: CASSQGTSGRKNEQFF
j_gene: TRBJ1-2; abundance: many; d_gene: .; v_gene: TRBV5-6; CDR3nt: TGTGCCAGCAGCAGGAATAACTATGGCTACACCTTC; CDR3aa: CASSRNNYGYTF
j_gene: TRBJ2-5; abundance: many; d_gene: TRBD1; v_gene: TRBV5-6; CDR3nt: TGTGCCAGCAGCTTGGTTGGACAGGGACAGGAGACCCAGTACTTC; CDR3aa: CASSLVGQGQETQYF
j_gene: TRBJ2-2; abundance: .; d_gene: TRBD2; v_gene: TRBV5-6; CDR3nt: TGTGCCAGCAGCCCTGGACTAGCTTACACCGGGGAGCTGTTTTTT; CDR3aa: CASSPGLAYTGELFF
j_gene: TRBJ1-1; abundance: many; d_gene: .; v_gene: TRBV20-1; CDR3nt: TGCAGTGCTAGCAAGTTGAGAACAGATGAAGCTTTCTTT; CDR3aa: CSASKLRTDEAFF